The 9 T cell receptor beta chains in this list originate from one sample, sequenced in a study of OX40 agonist ivuxolimab in advanced cancers. Clones were sequenced by immunoSEQ multiplex PCR, and TCRdb holds only the in-frame ones, with some missing. Found here are more than 50,000 clones, 80% to 90% of them singletons; the top ten hold about 2.4%. The sample was CD4+ or CD8+ T cells sorted from blood, taken in a trial of the OX40 agonist ivuxolimab. The receptors stem from an adult with an advanced solid tumor such as melanoma, head and neck, liver or kidney cancer.

The J gene is TRBJ2-7, the V gene TRBV5-6; no reliable D call. CDR1 is SGHDT, CDR2 YYEEEE, per germline. The CDR3 has 13 residues. V was clipped by 0 bases and J by 9 bases, with 13 bases between them. The CDR3 loop is CASSLGALLGQYF. For the CDR3, the DNA is TGTGCCAGCAGCTTGGGTGCCCTTCTTGGGCAGTACTTC.

The V gene is TRBV9, the J gene TRBJ1-1; maybe TRBD1 (5 bases). The length of the CDR3 is 15 residues. Germline lookup yields CDR1 SGDLS and CDR2 YYNGEE. Trimming stripped 0 bases from V and 6 bases from J, with 15 bases between. DNA for the CDR3: TGTGCCAGCAGCGTAGATTGGGGGGTAAGGGCTGAAGCTTTCTTT. Translation: CASSVDWGVRAEAFF.

The chain carries TRBV7-9 and TRBJ1-4; D not resolved. Germline V CDR1 and CDR2: SEHNR, FQNEAQ (reference sequence). V lost 6 bases and J 8 bases, leaving 13 bases between the germline ends. The CDR3 runs to 13 residues. For the CDR3, the DNA is TGTGCCAGCAGGTTCCGGGGAAACGAAAAACTGTTTTTT. Translating it yields CASRFRGNEKLFF.

The chain combines TRBV6-4 with TRBJ1-2, with a tentative D call TRBD1 (5 bases). Germline V lookup: CDR1 MRHNA, CDR2 SNTAGT. There are 15 residues in the CDR3. Trimming shortened V by 4 bases and J by 2 bases, and 14 bases separated the two germline ends. The CDR3 region is CASSGSGGVNYGYTF. CDR3 coding DNA: TGTGCCAGCAGTGGTAGTGGAGGGGTGAACTATGGCTACACCTTC.

The V gene is TRBV9, the J gene TRBJ2-2, with 14 positions matching TRBD2. J lost 6 bases, V lost 4 bases, and 5 bases had no gene match. The germline V gene has CDR1 SGDLS and CDR2 YYNGEE. The CDR3 is 16 amino acids. CDR3 DNA sequence: TGTGCCAGCAGCTTTCGGACTAGCGGGGGGTCCGGGGAGCTGTTTTTT. Encoded protein: CASSFRTSGGSGELFF.

CDR3 in DNA: TGTGCCAGCAGTGAGCCAGGGACTTTTAGCTCTGGGGCCAACGTCCTGACTTTC. Protein product: CASSEPGTFSSGANVLTF. J is TRBJ2-6 and V is TRBV6-1; tentative D call: TRBD2 (6 bases). CDR1 is MNHNS, CDR2 SASEGT, per germline. V was trimmed by 3 bases and J by 0 bases, leaving 15 bases between them. The CDR3 runs 18 residues.

Of note for this clone: An end of the junction does not agree with germline; a read error may underlie this. The chain recombines TRBV28 with TRBJ1-1; D remains unclear. CDR1 is MDHEN and CDR2 is SYDVKM in the germline V gene. This CDR3 comprises 12 residues. The CDR3 sequence: CVSSSRHTEAFF. The DNA of the CDR3 is TGTGTCAGCAGTTCTCGACACACTGAAGCTTTCTTT.

The J gene is TRBJ2-5, the V gene TRBV2, with D maybe TRBD2 (6 bases). The CDR3 length is 13 residues. With 7 bases removed from V and 5 bases from J, the gap between germline ends came to 14 bases. The germline gives CDR1 SNHLY, CDR2 FYNNEI. The CDR3: CASTGLSGETQYF. For the CDR3, the DNA is TGTGCCAGCACCGGACTATCCGGGGAGACCCAGTACTTC.

J is TRBJ1-2 and V is TRBV6-5; a possible D gene is TRBD1 (6 bases). Germline values: CDR1 MNHEY, CDR2 SVGAGI. There are 13 residues in the CDR3. V gave up 2 bases and J gave up 8 bases, with 12 bases separating them. The CDR3 loop is CASSYTQGRGYTF. CDR3 in DNA: TGTGCCAGCAGTTACACTCAGGGGAGAGGCTACACCTTC.